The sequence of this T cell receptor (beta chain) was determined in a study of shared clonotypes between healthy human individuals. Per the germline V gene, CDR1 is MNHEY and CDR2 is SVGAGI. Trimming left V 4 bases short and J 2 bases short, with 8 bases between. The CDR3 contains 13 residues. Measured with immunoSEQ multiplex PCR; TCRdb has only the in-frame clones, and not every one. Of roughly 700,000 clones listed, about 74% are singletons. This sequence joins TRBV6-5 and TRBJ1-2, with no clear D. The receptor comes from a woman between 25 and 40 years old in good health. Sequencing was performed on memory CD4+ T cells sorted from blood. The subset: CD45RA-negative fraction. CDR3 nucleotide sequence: TGTGCCAGCAGTTTCCTGGGGAACTATGGCTACACCTTC. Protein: CASSFLGNYGYTF.